The clone carrying this T cell receptor (beta chain) was found a few times. Use of 60 Vbeta and 13 Jbeta primers characterized the PCR. The repertoire was sequenced with immunoSEQ multiplex PCR; TCRdb's copy has only in-frame clones and lacks some. This sample yields about 140,000 clones, of which roughly 82% are seen a single time; roughly 3.2% belongs to the top ten. This sample is drawn from a study of cytomegalovirus exposure and HLA in healthy donors. This CDR3 is 19 amino acids long. Trimming took 5 bases from V and 3 from J; bases not matched to a gene: 16. Germline V gives CDR1 SEHNR, CDR2 FQNEAQ (reference sequence).

The chain links TRBV7-9 to TRBJ2-1, with 10 bases identical to TRBD2. Specimen: PBMCs. The sequence was obtained from a young man in good health and CMV-seropositive. The CDR3 coding sequence is TGTGCCAGCAGCCCAAATAGGGGGGAACTAGCGGGATACTACAATGAGCAGTTCTTC. Its protein is CASSPNRGELAGYYNEQFF.